These 26 T cell receptor beta chains came from one sample sequenced in a study of blood T cell repertoires in COVID-19. The assay was immunoSEQ multiplex PCR, and TCRdb's table has in-frame clones only and misses some. The sample includes 200,000 to 250,000 clones, roughly 81% seen only once; the top ten take around 7.3%. Sequencing was performed on peripheral blood. Receptors originate from a woman aged 50 to 60 with active or convalescent COVID-19.

V usage is TRBV6-5 and J usage is TRBJ1-4; a possible D gene is TRBD1 (5 bases). V lost 5 bases, J lost 8 bases, and 18 bases lay in between. Germline lookup yields CDR1 MNHEY and CDR2 SVGAGI. The CDR3 loop spans 15 amino acids. The CDR3 bases are TGTGCCAGCAGTCCACGGGGGGACTCGGCCGAAAAACTGTTTTTT. Translation: CASSPRGDSAEKLFF.

The V call is TRBV7-8, the J call TRBJ2-1; a possible D gene is TRBD2 (5 bases). Trimming pared 5 bases from V and 0 bases from J, leaving 11 bases between. The germline CDR1 and CDR2 sequences are SGHVS and FQNEAQ. CDR3 length: 15 residues. The CDR3 loop reads CASSEGPSSYNEQFF. The CDR3 nucleotides are TGTGCCAGCAGCGAGGGCCCTAGCTCCTACAATGAGCAGTTCTTC.

The V call is TRBV6-5, the J call TRBJ2-1; 7 bases are shared with TRBD2. Germline CDR1 reads MNHEY; CDR2 reads SVGAGI. V dropped 6 bases and J dropped 0; count of bases not matched to a gene: 5. The CDR3 totals 15 residues. In DNA form, the CDR3 reads TGTGCCAGCAGGGATAGCGGGCCCTCCTACAATGAGCAGTTCTTC. Residues: CASRDSGPSYNEQFF.

V usage is TRBV5-1 and J usage is TRBJ1-4, with D uncertain. The CDR3 is made up of 15 amino acids. V was trimmed by 0 bases and J by 8 bases, leaving 14 bases between them. Per germline, CDR1 SGHRS and CDR2 YFSETQ. The CDR3 region is CASSLDGEGGEKLFF. The DNA of the CDR3 is TGCGCCAGCAGCTTGGATGGGGAGGGTGGAGAAAAACTGTTTTTT.

The chain combines TRBV7-9 with TRBJ2-5; maybe TRBD2 (7 bases). The CDR3 is 16 amino acids. With 2 bases removed from V and 4 bases from J, the gap between germline ends came to 17 bases. Germline CDR1 reads SEHNR; CDR2 reads FQNEAQ (reference sequence). CDR3 sequence: CASSLYRGAVGETQYF. DNA for the CDR3: TGTGCCAGCAGCTTATACCGGGGGGCGGTCGGAGAGACCCAGTACTTC.

The V and J genes are TRBV7-2 and TRBJ1-2; D call uncertain. Germline CDR1 is SGHTA and CDR2 is FQGNSA. The CDR3 has 16 residues. V lost 1 base to trimming and J lost 4 bases, with 16 bases between them. The CDR3, as DNA: TGTGCCAGCAGCTTAGTAAGTAGACACCTTCCCTATGGCTACACCTTC. Residues: CASSLVSRHLPYGYTF.

The V gene is TRBV3-1 (or the pseudogene TRBV3-2), the J gene TRBJ2-2; no clear D gene. The CDR3 is 14 residues long. Trimming removed 1 base from V and 3 bases from J, with 6 bases in between. Germline CDR1 LGHDT, CDR2 YNNKEL (reference sequence). CDR3 sequence (DNA): TGTGCCAGCAGCCAAGGGCACGACACCGGGGAGCTGTTTTTT. It encodes CASSQGHDTGELFF.

The rearrangement joins TRBV5-4 to TRBJ1-1; 10 nucleotides match TRBD1. Unmatched junction bases numbered 8, after V lost 3 bases and J lost 3 bases. The CDR3 runs to 16 residues. The germline gives CDR1 SGHNT, CDR2 YYREEE (reference sequence). In DNA form, the CDR3 reads TGTGCCAGCAGCTCGACAGGGGGCAAATGGTACACTGAAGCTTTCTTT. Its translation: CASSSTGGKWYTEAFF.

The J gene is TRBJ2-7, the V gene TRBV7-2; tentative D call: TRBD1 (5 bases). Germline V gene data show CDR1 as SGHTA and CDR2 as FQGNSA. The CDR3 is made up of 15 amino acids. Trimming removed 5 bases from V and 2 bases from J, with 16 bases in between. CDR3 in DNA: TGTGCCAGCAGCGGCACAACTGGGGCCCCCTACGAGCAGTACTTC. Translating gives CASSGTTGAPYEQYF.

The count of this clone is one. The chain links TRBV19 to TRBJ2-6; 11 nucleotides match TRBD1. Germline V gene sequence: CDR1 LNHDA, CDR2 SQIVND (reference sequence). This CDR3 has 18 residues. V gave up 10 bases and J gave up 3 bases; unmatched junction bases: 14. In DNA form, the CDR3 reads TGTGCCACGGCCGGGACAGGGGGAGATTCGAGTGGGGCCAACGTCCTGACTTTC. This gives the protein CATAGTGGDSSGANVLTF.

The V call is TRBV5-1, the J call TRBJ2-7, with 7 bases fitting TRBD2. The length of the CDR3 is 14 residues. V shed 0 bases and J 3 bases; nucleotides not matched to a gene: 3. The germline CDR1 and CDR2 sequences are SGHRS and YFSETQ. CDR3 in DNA: TGCGCCAGCAGCTTGGATGGACTAGGCTACGAGCAGTACGTC. Translating it yields CASSLDGLGYEQYV.

This clone was counted a single time. The chain links TRBV2 to TRBJ2-3, with TRBD2 matching over 10 bases. This CDR3 contains 14 residues. CDR1 SNHLY and CDR2 FYNNEI come from the germline V gene. The J segment lost 9 bases and the V segment lost 2 bases, leaving 5 bases of the junction unmatched. The CDR3 is CASSEIAGGDTQYF. CDR3 nucleotide sequence: TGTGCCAGCAGTGAAATAGCGGGAGGAGACACGCAGTATTTT.

This chain links TRBV28 with TRBJ2-3, with D perhaps matching TRBD2 (7 bases). Looked up from germline, CDR1 is MDHEN and CDR2 is SYDVKM. The CDR3 has 14 amino acids. V lost 6 bases to trimming and J lost 6 bases, with 16 bases between them. CDR3 sequence: CASRHGGGGDTQYF. The CDR3 nucleotides read TGTGCCAGCAGACATGGGGGGGGCGGCGATACGCAGTATTTT.

V gene TRBV18 combines with J gene TRBJ2-7; TRBD1 might be the D (6 bases). The CDR3 runs 12 residues. Germline V gene lookup returns CDR1 KGHSH and CDR2 LQKENI. Trimming stripped 3 bases from V and 6 bases from J, with 9 bases between. The DNA of the CDR3 is TGTGCCAGCTCACCCACAGGGTCCGAGCAGTACTTC. Translation gives CASSPTGSEQYF.

The V call is TRBV18, the J call TRBJ1-1; 11 nucleotides line up with TRBD1. The germline CDR1 and CDR2 sequences are KGHSH and LQKENI. The trim removed 3 bases at V and 0 bases at J, leaving 6 bases unmatched. This CDR3 is 17 amino acids long. The CDR3 DNA follows: TGTGCCAGCTCACCTCGGACAGGGGGCAATATGAACACTGAAGCTTTCTTT. Its translation is CASSPRTGGNMNTEAFF.

This clone was observed once. The chain uses TRBV6-1 and TRBJ1-5, with unresolved D. The CDR3 loop spans 11 amino acids. V was pared by 3 bases and J by 16 bases, with 13 bases between. Germline loops: CDR1 MNHNS, CDR2 SASEGT. The CDR3 DNA reads as TGTGCCAGCAGTGAGACTCGGGGTGCACATTTT. It encodes CASSETRGAHF.

This clone was seen only a few times. V usage is TRBV28 and J usage is TRBJ1-4; D is unclear. This CDR3 spans 13 amino acids. Trimming stripped 10 bases from V and 9 bases from J, with 18 bases between. Germline-derived CDR1 and CDR2 are MDHEN and SYDVKM. The CDR3 loop reads CATAVQESKKLFF. CDR3 sequence (DNA): TGTGCCACCGCAGTCCAAGAATCGAAAAAACTGTTTTTT.

V usage is TRBV15 and J usage is TRBJ2-7, with D possibly matching TRBD1 (5 bases). The CDR3 has 13 amino acids. The V gene's germline CDR1 is LNHNV and CDR2 YYDKDF (reference sequence). Trimming removed 4 bases at V and 3 bases at J, with 10 bases between. The CDR3 DNA reads as TGTGCCACCAGCATTAATAGGGGCTACGAGCAGTACTTC. Amino acid sequence: CATSINRGYEQYF. Complete variable domain (other parts from reference TRBV15 and TRBJ2-7): DAMVIQNPRYQVTQFGKPVTLSCSQTLNHNVMYWYQQKSSQAPKLLFHYYDKDFNNEADTPDNFQSRRPNTSFCFLDIRSPGLGDTAMYLCATSINRGYEQYFGPGTRLTVT.

The chain is built from TRBV6-5 and TRBJ2-4; D is unclear. The CDR3 extends over 16 amino acids. Germline lookup yields CDR1 MNHEY and CDR2 SVGAGI. V gave up 0 bases and J gave up 1 base, with 10 bases separating them. The CDR3 protein is CASSYSQALAKNIQYF. As DNA, the CDR3 is TGTGCCAGCAGTTACTCGCAGGCGTTGGCCAAAAACATTCAGTACTTC.

V gene TRBV15 combines with J gene TRBJ1-1, with D unclear. Per the germline V gene, CDR1 is LNHNV and CDR2 is YYDKDF (reference sequence). With 2 bases removed from V and 3 bases from J, the gap between germline ends came to 13 bases. This CDR3 has 15 amino acids. As DNA, the CDR3 is TGTGCCACCAGCAGACGTACTCGCCTGGACACTGAAGCTTTCTTT. Translating gives CATSRRTRLDTEAFF.

The chain is built from TRBV7-9 and TRBJ2-5; possible D gene TRBD1, 6 bases. The germline V gene has CDR1 SEHNR and CDR2 FQNEAQ (reference sequence). Trimming shortened V by 3 bases and J by 4 bases, and 9 bases separated the two germline ends. CDR3 length: 13 amino acids. CDR3 protein: CASSFRDTETQYF. CDR3 sequence (DNA): TGTGCCAGCAGCTTTAGGGACACAGAGACCCAGTACTTC.

The chain carries TRBV7-9 and TRBJ1-1; the match to TRBD1 covers 10 bases. V gave up 10 bases and J gave up 7 bases; unmatched junction bases: 6. This CDR3 is 12 amino acids long. CDR1 is SEHNR, CDR2 FQNEAQ, per germline (reference sequence). The CDR3 reads CATTGGSYEAFF. In nucleotides, the CDR3 is TGTGCCACGACAGGGGGCTCCTATGAAGCTTTCTTT.

The chain is built from TRBV19 and TRBJ2-1, with TRBD1 matching 8 bases. CDR1 and CDR2 from the germline V gene are LNHDA and SQIVND (reference sequence). V lost 6 bases, J lost 8 bases, and 6 bases stayed unmatched. The CDR3 is made up of 13 amino acids. CDR3 coding DNA: TGTGCCAGTAGGGCAGGGGGCCGGGATGAGCAGTTCTTC. The encoded protein is CASRAGGRDEQFF. Filled out from reference TRBV19 and TRBJ2-1, the complete variable domain reads DGGITQSPKYLFRKEGQNVTLSCEQNLNHDAMYWYRQDPGQGLRLIYYSQIVNDFQKGDIAEGYSVSREKKESFPLTVTSAQKNPTAFYLCASRAGGRDEQFFGPGTRLTVL.

The chain employs TRBV5-4 and TRBJ2-2; no clear D. V dropped 1 base and J dropped 3 bases, with 10 bases sitting between them. Germline V gene sequence: CDR1 SGHNT, CDR2 YYREEE (reference sequence). The CDR3 runs to 15 residues. The DNA for the CDR3 is TGTGCCAGCAGCTTGACCCTTCGGGACACCGGGGAGCTGTTTTTT. The encoded protein is CASSLTLRDTGELFF.

J is TRBJ1-5 and V is TRBV19; the match to TRBD1 covers 7 bases. The CDR3 loop spans 16 amino acids. The V gene's germline CDR1 is LNHDA and CDR2 SQIVND (reference sequence). V dropped 3 bases and J dropped 9; count of bases not matched to a gene: 14. For the CDR3, the DNA is TGTGCCAGTAGTATTGGAGTAAGTCAGGGGGTAGCGCCCCAGCATTTT. Its protein is CASSIGVSQGVAPQHF.

In this sample, this clone turned up once. The rearrangement links TRBV19 to TRBJ2-1, with 10 bases matching TRBD2. V lost 7 bases, J lost 14 bases, and 8 bases stayed unmatched. CDR1 is LNHDA and CDR2 is SQIVND in the germline V gene (reference sequence). The CDR3 has 12 residues. CDR3 in amino acids: CASKGSGGPKFF. The CDR3 nucleotides are TGTGCCAGTAAGGGTAGCGGGGGGCCCAAGTTCTTC.